This TCR beta chain came from a study of control samples from healthy donors and cancer patients. Germline lookup yields CDR1 SGHRS and CDR2 YFSETQ. CDR3 length equals 16 residues. Trimming cost V 3 bases and J 0 bases, with 13 bases left between them. TCRdb's copy holds only in-frame clones and misses some; the assay was immunoSEQ multiplex PCR. The data contain 150,000 to 200,000 clones, around nine tenths of them singletons. This clonotype was obtained from a man aged 25-45 years in good health. Sequenced input: blood. This chain uses TRBV5-1 with TRBJ1-5, with D possibly TRBD1 on 6 matching bases. The CDR3 bases are TGCGCCAGCAGCTCCCGACAGGATCATAGCAATCAGCCCCAGCATTTT. As protein: CASSSRQDHSNQPQHF.